This T cell receptor (beta chain) was recovered during a study of identical twins. Broader study findings: Recombination models fit unrelated individuals' TCR alpha sharing but underestimated twins'.

With regard to this clonotype: Its antigen remains unidentified.

Per germline, CDR1 MGHRA and CDR2 YSYEKL. The V segment lost 0 bases and the J segment 6 bases; nucleotides outside the gene matches: 3. CDR3 length: 15 amino acids. TCRdb recomputed calls from the 5' RACE reads with MiXCR, one row per CDR3 protein. The table records about 240,000 distinct CDR3 sequences, approximately 7.3% of them present only once. Another study also made use of these data, one on yellow fever vaccine responses in identical twins. Per that study: It has been reported that, in twins, the vaccine T cell response seemed partly convergent and partly personalized.

The genes are TRBV4-1 and TRBJ2-2, with 8 bases that match TRBD2. This sequence was found in a woman younger than 35 in good health. Sequencing input: CD8+ T cells sorted from blood. The CDR3 DNA follows: TGCGCCAGCAGCCAAGATGACGGGGGGGCCGGGGAGCTGTTTTTT. It specifies CASSQDDGGAGELFF.